This entry features one TCR beta chain sequence. V was clipped by 4 bases and J by 2 bases, with 15 bases between them. This CDR3 region has 15 residues. Per the germline V gene, CDR1 is SQVTM and CDR2 is ANQGSEA. The study recruited people aged 18 to 89 years across roughly 23 US areas. Assay used: immunoSEQ multiplex PCR; TCRdb lists only in-frame clones, some missing. The data hold 300,000 to 450,000 clones, with 88% observed a single time. This sample is drawn from a study of blood T cell repertoires in COVID-19. The overall study: The origin of the acute and convalescent COVID-19 samples was the United States, Italy and Spain.

The sequence came from a woman under 30 who had recovered from COVID-19. The chain is built from TRBV29-1 and TRBJ1-3; D is possibly TRBD1 (5 bases). Sequencing was done on a sample of PBMCs or T cells enriched from blood (not recorded which). The CDR3 region is CSVAGTPGAGNTIYF. The CDR3 DNA reads TGCAGCGTTGCCGGGACTCCCGGGGCTGGAAACACCATATATTTT.